A single sample gave rise to the 22 T cell receptor beta chains below, sequenced in a study of untreated major depressive disorder. Only in-frame clones appear in the TCRdb table, and some are missing; sequencing was by immunoSEQ multiplex PCR. In the table there are approximately 20,000 clones, 85% to 90% of which are singletons. The sequencing input was CD4+ T cells from PBMCs. The source is a woman in her 30s in good health.

This chain links TRBV10-3 with TRBJ1-4; TRBD1 agrees at 8 bases. V lost 5 bases to trimming and J lost 7 bases; unmatched junction nucleotides: 3. The germline V gene encodes CDR1 ENHRY and CDR2 SYGVKD. The CDR3 totals 13 residues. The CDR3 protein is CAISSGTGEKLFF. CDR3 in DNA: TGTGCCATCAGTTCCGGGACAGGTGAAAAACTGTTTTTT.

The sample holds one count of this clone. J is TRBJ2-3 and V is TRBV15; 11 nucleotides agree with TRBD2. The CDR3 runs 16 residues. Germline V lookup: CDR1 LNHNV, CDR2 YYDKDF (reference sequence). Germline trimming cut 1 base from V and 1 base from J; bases unmatched to any gene: 1. CDR3 sequence: CATSRGLAGRTDTQYF. CDR3 in DNA: TGTGCCACCAGCAGAGGACTAGCGGGACGCACAGATACGCAGTATTTT.

This clone was seen only once. The chain's CDR3 is CASSKRTGGYEQFF. The CDR3 nucleotides read TGTGCCAGCAGTAAGCGGACAGGGGGCTATGAGCAGTTCTTC. The chain carries TRBV2 and TRBJ2-1; 11 positions agree with TRBD1. Unmatched junction bases numbered 5, after V lost 5 bases and J lost 8 bases. Germline lookup yields CDR1 SNHLY and CDR2 FYNNEI. The CDR3 loop spans 14 amino acids. Together with reference TRBV2 and TRBJ2-1, the CDR3 gives the full variable domain: EPEVTQTPSHQVTQMGQEVILRCVPISNHLYFYWYRQILGQKVEFLVSFYNNEISEKSEIFDDQFSVERPDGSNFTLKIRSTKLEDSAMYFCASSKRTGGYEQFFGPGTRLTVL.

The chain carries TRBV5-1 and TRBJ2-1; D ambiguous. Trimming stripped 1 base from V and 0 bases from J, with 8 bases between. CDR1 and CDR2 from the germline V gene are SGHRS and YFSETQ. CDR3 length equals 15 residues. DNA of the CDR3: TGCGCCAGCAGCTTGTTAGGTATCTCCTACAATGAGCAGTTCTTC. The encoded protein is CASSLLGISYNEQFF.

The J gene is TRBJ2-2, the V gene TRBV18; possible D gene TRBD1, 6 bases. Germline V gene lookup returns CDR1 KGHSH and CDR2 LQKENI. The CDR3 covers 15 residues. V was clipped by 5 bases and J by 1 base, with 11 bases between them. The CDR3 bases are TGTGCCAGCTCAGCAGAAGGGGGGAACACCGGGGAGCTGTTTTTT. As protein: CASSAEGGNTGELFF.

The V and J genes are TRBV7-9 and TRBJ2-1; D may match TRBD1 or TRBD2 (5 bases each). Per the germline V gene, CDR1 is SEHNR and CDR2 is FQNEAQ (reference sequence). This CDR3 has 16 residues. V was shortened by 5 bases and J by 5 bases, with 19 bases between the two germline ends. CDR3 sequence reads: CASSIRPEWGHNEQFF. CDR3 bases: TGTGCCAGCAGCATTCGACCCGAGTGGGGACACAATGAGCAGTTCTTC. Full variable domain (missing parts from reference TRBV7-9 and TRBJ2-1): DTGVSQNPRHKITKRGQNVTFRCDPISEHNRLYWYRQTLGQGPEFLTYFQNEAQLEKSRLLSDRFSAERPKGSFSTLEIQRTEQGDSAMYLCASSIRPEWGHNEQFFGPGTRLTVL.

The rearrangement links TRBV15 to TRBJ2-3; 9 nucleotides align to TRBD2. The length of the CDR3 is 16 residues. J lost 5 bases, V lost 3 bases, and 9 bases had no gene match. CDR1 is LNHNV and CDR2 is YYDKDF in the germline V gene (reference sequence). CDR3 in DNA: TGTGCCACCAGCAGTGTAGCGGGGGACGAGGGAGATACGCAGTATTTT. Translating gives CATSSVAGDEGDTQYF. The whole variable domain, remainder taken from reference TRBV15 and TRBJ2-3, is DAMVIQNPRYQVTQFGKPVTLSCSQTLNHNVMYWYQQKSSQAPKLLFHYYDKDFNNEADTPDNFQSRRPNTSFCFLDIRSPGLGDTAMYLCATSSVAGDEGDTQYFGPGTRLTVL.

This chain uses TRBV7-8 with TRBJ2-1, with no clear D. Trimming removed 5 bases at V and 7 bases at J, with 9 bases between. Germline-derived CDR1 and CDR2 are SGHVS and FQNEAQ. The CDR3 consists of 12 residues. CDR3 nucleotides: TGTGCCAGCAGCCCCCGGAAGAATGAGCAGTTCTTC. It codes for CASSPRKNEQFF.

The V call is TRBV19, the J call TRBJ1-4; the match to TRBD1 covers 10 bases. J lost 10 bases, V lost 4 bases, and 3 bases had no gene match. The V gene's germline CDR1 is LNHDA and CDR2 SQIVND (reference sequence). The CDR3 runs to 13 residues. CDR3 nucleotide sequence: TGTGCCAGTAGTACCCGGGACAGGGGAAAACTGTTTTTT. It translates to CASSTRDRGKLFF.

The chain uses TRBV19 and TRBJ2-7; D unclear. The CDR3 sequence is 15 residues long. Germline V CDR1 and CDR2: LNHDA, SQIVND (reference sequence). V was clipped by 1 base and J by 0 bases, with 10 bases between them. CDR3 nucleotide sequence: TGTGCCAGTAGTATAGCCCCAGCCAGCTCCTACGAGCAGTACTTC. Protein sequence: CASSIAPASSYEQYF.

The genes are TRBV5-6 and TRBJ2-5; perhaps TRBD2 as D (6 bases). The CDR3 runs 16 residues. CDR1 SGHDT and CDR2 YYEEEE come from the germline V gene. Trimming took 4 bases from V and 5 from J, leaving 21 bases between them. CDR3 coding DNA: TGTGCCAGCAGCCGAGGGAGAGCGGGTCTTGGGGAGACCCAGTACTTC. Translating gives CASSRGRAGLGETQYF.

The chain has TRBV28 and TRBJ2-3; 14 bases fit TRBD2. CDR1 and CDR2 from the germline V gene are MDHEN and SYDVKM. This CDR3 spans 17 amino acids. Germline trimming cut 5 bases from V and 3 bases from J; bases unmatched to any gene: 7. In DNA, the CDR3 is TGTGCCAGCAGTCCTCCGGGACTAGCGGGAGAAACAGATACGCAGTATTTT. This encodes CASSPPGLAGETDTQYF.

The CDR3 here is CSVQNRLAVSSDTQYF. CDR3 bases: TGCAGCGTCCAAAATAGACTAGCGGTATCCTCCGATACGCAGTATTTT. The chain joins TRBV29-1 to TRBJ2-3; 9 bases match TRBD2. CDR3 size: 16 residues. The germline gives CDR1 SQVTM, CDR2 ANQGSEA. V lost 6 bases to trimming and J lost 6 bases; unmatched junction nucleotides: 16.

This clone was picked up one time. The rearrangement links TRBV9 to TRBJ2-7; 8 bases map to TRBD1. The CDR3 covers 16 residues. Germline V gene lookup returns CDR1 SGDLS and CDR2 YYNGEE. V dropped 0 bases and J dropped 1; count of bases not matched to a gene: 6. The DNA for the CDR3 is TGTGCCAGCAGCGTAGACCCCGGACAGGGATCCTACGAGCAGTACTTC. Translated: CASSVDPGQGSYEQYF. Full variable domain (outside the CDR3, taken from reference TRBV9 and TRBJ2-7): DSGVTQTPKHLITATGQRVTLRCSPRSGDLSVYWYQQSLDQGLQFLIQYYNGEERAKGNILERFSAQQFPDLHSELNLSSLELGDSALYFCASSVDPGQGSYEQYFGPGTRLTVT.

This clone was found a few times. Different DNA sequences within this sample yield the same CDR3. This chain links TRBV5-6 with TRBJ2-5; D is ambiguous. The ends were cut back, 1 base at V and 5 bases at J, with 3 bases in the middle. The germline V gene encodes CDR1 SGHDT and CDR2 YYEEEE. CDR3 length equals 11 residues. The CDR3 DNA is TGTGCCAGCAGCTTGAGGGAGACCCAGTACTTC. Protein sequence: CASSLRETQYF.

V and J are TRBV14 and TRBJ1-4, with D maybe TRBD1 (5 bases). The CDR3 is 15 amino acids. Germline CDR1 and CDR2: SGHDN and FVKESK. V lost 1 base and J lost 5, with 11 bases in between. The CDR3 protein is CASSQGAAGNEKLFF. CDR3 nucleotide sequence: TGTGCCAGCAGCCAAGGGGCGGCAGGGAATGAAAAACTGTTTTTT.

In this sample, this clone turned up once. This chain links TRBV29-1 with TRBJ1-2, with a tentative D call TRBD1 (6 bases). This CDR3 contains 11 residues. The germline CDR1 and CDR2 sequences are SQVTM and ANQGSEA. Trimming cost V 4 bases and J 9 bases, with 12 bases left between them. The CDR3 sequence is CSVGGPYRYTF. Here the CDR3 DNA reads TGCAGCGTTGGGGGGCCGTATCGCTACACCTTC.

This clone was seen only a few times. V usage is TRBV5-4 and J usage is TRBJ2-5; D remains unclear. This CDR3 is built from 14 residues. The germline V gene encodes CDR1 SGHNT and CDR2 YYREEE (reference sequence). V gave up 3 bases and J gave up 3 bases, with 12 bases separating them. CDR3 residues: CASSSIDKEETQYF. CDR3 nucleotide sequence: TGTGCCAGCAGCTCAATCGACAAAGAAGAGACCCAGTACTTC.

This rearrangement joins TRBV6-1 to TRBJ2-3; a weak D match, TRBD1 (6 bases). CDR1 is MNHNS, CDR2 SASEGT, per germline. The length of the CDR3 is 14 residues. Trimming removed 8 bases at V and 5 bases at J, with 17 bases between. CDR3 region: CASYTTGWRDTQYF. In nucleotides, the CDR3 is TGTGCCAGCTATACTACAGGGTGGAGAGATACGCAGTATTTT.

The chain is built from TRBV7-2 and TRBJ2-7; 13 nucleotides agree with TRBD2. Germline loops: CDR1 SGHTA, CDR2 FQGNSA. CDR3 length: 17 residues. The J segment lost 2 bases and the V segment lost 2 bases, leaving 6 bases of the junction unmatched. The DNA of the CDR3 is TGTGCCAGCAGCTTATCCGGACTAGCGGGAGACCCCTACGAGCAGTACTTC. This codes for CASSLSGLAGDPYEQYF.

The chain has TRBV27 and TRBJ1-5; D might be TRBD1 (5 bases). Trimming shortened V by 0 bases and J by 7 bases, and 13 bases separated the two germline ends. The CDR3 loop spans 15 amino acids. Germline values: CDR1 MNHEY, CDR2 SMNVEV (reference sequence). The CDR3, as DNA: TGTGCCAGCAGTTTATCAATGGGGGTCGGGCAGCCCCAGCATTTT. Translating it yields CASSLSMGVGQPQHF.

The chain recombines TRBV27 with TRBJ2-2, with D tentatively TRBD1 (6 bases). Germline V gene lookup returns CDR1 MNHEY and CDR2 SMNVEV (reference sequence). The CDR3 runs 16 residues. Trimming shortened V by 3 bases and J by 5 bases, and 16 bases separated the two germline ends. In DNA form, the CDR3 reads TGTGCCAGCAGTTTCGCAGGGGCCCAACATACCGGGGAGCTGTTTTTT. Translated: CASSFAGAQHTGELFF.